The source of this TCR beta chain is a study of T cells in narcolepsy. General study results and limits: Autoreactive clonotypes reportedly recurred in blood of same and different patients, not controls. Comparing one patient's CSF and blood CD4+ clonotypes highlighted HCRT- and TRIB2-specific autoreactive clonotypes.

Measured with immunoSEQ multiplex PCR; TCRdb has only the in-frame clones, and not every one. The sample lists approximately 25,000 clones, around 79% occurring once. Trimming took off 2 bases at V and 2 bases at J, with 5 bases between the two ends. CDR3 length: 13 amino acids. CDR1 and CDR2 from the germline V gene are WNHNN and SYGVQD (reference sequence). Details on this clone: The antigen is not known.

The sequenced material came from memory (CD45RA-) CD4+ T cells from blood. The V and J genes are TRBV10-1 and TRBJ2-3; no firm D call. The sequence derives from a human donor in good health. The CDR3: CASSEPDTDTQYF. CDR3 bases: TGCGCCAGCAGTGAGCCTGACACAGATACGCAGTATTTT.